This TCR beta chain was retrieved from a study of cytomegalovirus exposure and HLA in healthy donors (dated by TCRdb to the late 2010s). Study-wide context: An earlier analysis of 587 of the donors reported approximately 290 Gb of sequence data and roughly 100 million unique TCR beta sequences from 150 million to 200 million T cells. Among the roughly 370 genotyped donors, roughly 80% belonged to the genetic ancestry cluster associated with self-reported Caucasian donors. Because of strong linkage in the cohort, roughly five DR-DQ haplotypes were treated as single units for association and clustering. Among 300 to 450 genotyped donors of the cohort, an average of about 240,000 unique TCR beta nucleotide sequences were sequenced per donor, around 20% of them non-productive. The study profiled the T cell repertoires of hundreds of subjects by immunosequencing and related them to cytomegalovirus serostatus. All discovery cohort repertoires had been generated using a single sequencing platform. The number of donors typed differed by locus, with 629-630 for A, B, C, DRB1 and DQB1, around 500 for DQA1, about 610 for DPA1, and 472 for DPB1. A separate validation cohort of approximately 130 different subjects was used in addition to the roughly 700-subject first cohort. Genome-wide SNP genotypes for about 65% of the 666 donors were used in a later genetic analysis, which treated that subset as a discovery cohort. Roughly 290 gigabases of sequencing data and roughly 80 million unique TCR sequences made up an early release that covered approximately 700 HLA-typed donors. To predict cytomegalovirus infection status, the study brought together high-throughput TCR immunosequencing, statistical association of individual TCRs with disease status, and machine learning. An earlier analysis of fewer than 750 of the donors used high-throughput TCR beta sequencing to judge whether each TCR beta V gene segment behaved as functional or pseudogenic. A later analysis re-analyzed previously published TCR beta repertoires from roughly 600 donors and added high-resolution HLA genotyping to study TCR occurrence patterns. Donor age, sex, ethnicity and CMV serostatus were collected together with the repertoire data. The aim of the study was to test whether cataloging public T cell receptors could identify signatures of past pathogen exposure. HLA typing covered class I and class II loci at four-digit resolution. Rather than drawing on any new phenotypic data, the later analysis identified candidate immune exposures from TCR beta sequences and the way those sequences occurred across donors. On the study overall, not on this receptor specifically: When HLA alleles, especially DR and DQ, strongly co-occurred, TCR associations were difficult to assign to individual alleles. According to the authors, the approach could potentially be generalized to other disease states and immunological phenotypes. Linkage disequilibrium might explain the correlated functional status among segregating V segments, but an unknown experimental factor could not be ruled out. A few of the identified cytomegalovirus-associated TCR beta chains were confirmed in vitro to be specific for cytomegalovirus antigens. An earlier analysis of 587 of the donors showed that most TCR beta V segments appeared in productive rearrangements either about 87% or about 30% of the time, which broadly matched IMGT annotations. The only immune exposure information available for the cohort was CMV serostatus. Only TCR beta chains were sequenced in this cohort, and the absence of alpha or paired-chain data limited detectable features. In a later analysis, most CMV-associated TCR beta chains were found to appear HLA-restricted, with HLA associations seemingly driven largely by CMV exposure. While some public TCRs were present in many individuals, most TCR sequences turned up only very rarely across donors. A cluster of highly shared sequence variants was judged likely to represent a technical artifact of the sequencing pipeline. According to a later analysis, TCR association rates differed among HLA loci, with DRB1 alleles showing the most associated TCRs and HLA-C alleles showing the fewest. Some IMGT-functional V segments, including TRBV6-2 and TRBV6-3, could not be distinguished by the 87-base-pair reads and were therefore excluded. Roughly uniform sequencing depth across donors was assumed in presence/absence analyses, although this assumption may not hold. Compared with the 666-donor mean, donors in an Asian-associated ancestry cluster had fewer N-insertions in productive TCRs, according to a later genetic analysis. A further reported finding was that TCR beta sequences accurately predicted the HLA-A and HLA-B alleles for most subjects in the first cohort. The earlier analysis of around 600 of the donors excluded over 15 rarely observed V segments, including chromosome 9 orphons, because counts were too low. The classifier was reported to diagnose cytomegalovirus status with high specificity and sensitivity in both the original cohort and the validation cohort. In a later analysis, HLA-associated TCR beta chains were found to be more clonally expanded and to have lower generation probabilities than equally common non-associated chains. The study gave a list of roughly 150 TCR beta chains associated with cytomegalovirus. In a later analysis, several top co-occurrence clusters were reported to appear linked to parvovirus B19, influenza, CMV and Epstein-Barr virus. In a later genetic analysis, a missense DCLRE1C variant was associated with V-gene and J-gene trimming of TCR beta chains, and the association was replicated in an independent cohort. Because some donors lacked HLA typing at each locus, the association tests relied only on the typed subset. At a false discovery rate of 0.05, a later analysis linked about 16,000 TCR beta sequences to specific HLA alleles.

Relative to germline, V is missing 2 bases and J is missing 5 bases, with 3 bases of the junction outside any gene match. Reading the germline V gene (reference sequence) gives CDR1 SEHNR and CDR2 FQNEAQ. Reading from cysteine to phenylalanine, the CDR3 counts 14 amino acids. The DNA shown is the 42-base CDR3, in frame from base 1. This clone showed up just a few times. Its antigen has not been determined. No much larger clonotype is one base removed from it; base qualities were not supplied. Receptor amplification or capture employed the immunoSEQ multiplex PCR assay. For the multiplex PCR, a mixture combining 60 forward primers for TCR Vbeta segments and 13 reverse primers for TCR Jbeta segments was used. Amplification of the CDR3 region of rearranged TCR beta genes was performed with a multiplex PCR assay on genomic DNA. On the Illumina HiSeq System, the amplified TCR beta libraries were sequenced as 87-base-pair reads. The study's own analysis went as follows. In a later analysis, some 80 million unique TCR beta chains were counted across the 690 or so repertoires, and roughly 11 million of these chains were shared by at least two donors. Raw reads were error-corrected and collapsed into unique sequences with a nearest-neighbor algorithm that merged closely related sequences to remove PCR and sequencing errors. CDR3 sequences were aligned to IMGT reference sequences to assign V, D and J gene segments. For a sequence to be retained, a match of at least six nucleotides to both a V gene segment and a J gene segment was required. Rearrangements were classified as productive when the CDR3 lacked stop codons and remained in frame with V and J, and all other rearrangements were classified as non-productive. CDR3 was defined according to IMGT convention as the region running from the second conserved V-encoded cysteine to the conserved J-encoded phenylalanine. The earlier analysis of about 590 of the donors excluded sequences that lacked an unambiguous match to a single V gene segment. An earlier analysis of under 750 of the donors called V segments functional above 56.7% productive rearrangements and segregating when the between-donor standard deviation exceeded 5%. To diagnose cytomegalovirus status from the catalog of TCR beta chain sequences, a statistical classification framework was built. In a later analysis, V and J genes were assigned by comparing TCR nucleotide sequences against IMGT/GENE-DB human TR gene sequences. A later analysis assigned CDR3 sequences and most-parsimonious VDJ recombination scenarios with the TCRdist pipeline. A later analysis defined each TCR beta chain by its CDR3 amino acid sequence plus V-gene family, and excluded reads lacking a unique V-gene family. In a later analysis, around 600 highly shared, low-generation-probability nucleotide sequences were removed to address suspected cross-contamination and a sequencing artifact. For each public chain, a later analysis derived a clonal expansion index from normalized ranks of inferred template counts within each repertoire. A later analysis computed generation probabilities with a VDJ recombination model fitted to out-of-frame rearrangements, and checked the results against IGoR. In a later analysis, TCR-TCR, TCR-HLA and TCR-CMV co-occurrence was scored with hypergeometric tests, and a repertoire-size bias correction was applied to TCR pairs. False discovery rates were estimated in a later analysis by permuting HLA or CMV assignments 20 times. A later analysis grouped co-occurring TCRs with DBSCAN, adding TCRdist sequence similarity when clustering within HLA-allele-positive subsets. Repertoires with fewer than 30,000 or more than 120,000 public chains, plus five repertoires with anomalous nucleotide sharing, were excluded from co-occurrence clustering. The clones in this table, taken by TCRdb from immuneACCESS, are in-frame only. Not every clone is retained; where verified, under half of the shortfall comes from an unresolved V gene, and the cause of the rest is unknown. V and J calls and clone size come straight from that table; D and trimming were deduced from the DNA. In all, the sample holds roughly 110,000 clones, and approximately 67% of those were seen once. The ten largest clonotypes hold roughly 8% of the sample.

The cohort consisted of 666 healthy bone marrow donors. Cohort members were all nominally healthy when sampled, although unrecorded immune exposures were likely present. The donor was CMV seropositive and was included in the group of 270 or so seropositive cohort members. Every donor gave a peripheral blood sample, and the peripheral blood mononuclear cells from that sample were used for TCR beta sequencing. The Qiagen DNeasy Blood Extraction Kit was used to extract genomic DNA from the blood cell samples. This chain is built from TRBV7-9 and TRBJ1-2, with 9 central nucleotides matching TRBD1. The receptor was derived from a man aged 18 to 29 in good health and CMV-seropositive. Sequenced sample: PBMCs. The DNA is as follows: TGTGCCAGCAGCTTACCCGGGACAGGGTATGGCTACACCTTC. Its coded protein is CASSLPGTGYGYTF.